This TCR beta chain was captured in a study of T cell responses to AZD1222 COVID-19 vaccine. Findings and caveats of the study: In all cases, repertoires were sampled only after the peak T cell response. Reportedly, nearly half of unique spike TCRs recognized epitopes outside B.1.351/B.1.1.7 mutations.

Regarding this clone: The antigen remains undetermined.

Both about-4-week and about-12-week second-dose recipients were combined. The germline CDR1 and CDR2 sequences are SGHNT and YYREEE (reference sequence). J was trimmed by 8 bases and V by 3 bases; bases with no gene match: 10. CDR3 length: 15 residues. Measured with immunoSEQ multiplex PCR; TCRdb has only the in-frame clones, and not every one. The top ten clones hold over 7.5% of a sample with approximately 110,000 clones, 92% of them seen once. This TCR was recovered from an adult who received the AZD1222 COVID-19 vaccine. The input for sequencing was peripheral blood, taken 28 days after the second AZD1222 dose. The V gene is TRBV5-4, the J gene TRBJ1-2; 10 bases fit TRBD1. CDR3 sequence reads: CASSYMTGGEEGYTF. In nucleotides, the CDR3 is TGTGCCAGCAGCTATATGACAGGGGGCGAGGAGGGCTACACCTTC.